The 2 T cell receptor beta chains below were found in one sample sequenced in a study of blood T cell repertoires in COVID-19. TCRdb keeps only in-frame clones here, not all; method: immunoSEQ multiplex PCR. Here the sample spans more than 90,000 clones, 72% being singletons. The material sequenced was peripheral blood. These receptors came from a woman aged 55 to 70 in a cohort sampled during active or convalescent COVID-19.

This sequence joins TRBV5-1 and TRBJ1-3; 7 nucleotides align to TRBD1. Germline CDR1 and CDR2: SGHRS and YFSETQ. V was pared by 5 bases and J by 3 bases, with 14 bases of the junction left unmatched. This CDR3 contains 17 residues. CDR3 DNA: TGCGCCAGCAGTCCGGGGACAGTCAAGCCCTTTGGAAACACCATATATTTT. The encoded protein is CASSPGTVKPFGNTIYF.

This clone was seen a handful of times. This chain links TRBV4-1 with TRBJ1-3; the D gene is possibly TRBD1 (5 bases). CDR3 size: 18 residues. Trimming removed 0 bases at V and 0 bases at J, with 15 bases between. Germline lookup yields CDR1 MGHRA and CDR2 YSYEKL. The DNA of the CDR3 is TGCGCCAGCAGCCAAGATCGAAGGGGCTATAGCTCTGGAAACACCATATATTTT. Its translation is CASSQDRRGYSSGNTIYF.